Sequencing of this T cell receptor (beta chain) was carried out in a study of T cells in Graves' hyperthyroidism and ophthalmopathy. Study at large: Peripheral blood samples were taken at initial diagnosis, prior to any treatment.

This clonotype was detected many times. Its antigen is not known. V trimming: 4 bases; J trimming: 5 bases; junction bases outside the gene matches: 9. The CDR3 is 15 amino acids. CDR1 SEHNR and CDR2 FQNEAQ come from the germline V gene (reference sequence). Amplification yielded TCR beta CDR3 regions, with RNA transcripts as the source. The TCR CDR3 first-round RT-PCR relied on the HTBI primer set. Via MiXCR, TCRdb re-called the multiplex PCR reads, giving one row per CDR3 protein. The top ten hold 34% of the sample, which has about 350,000 distinct CDR3 sequences, roughly an eighth seen once. Points from the study as a whole: Most thyroid clonotypes expanded above 0.001 were also detected in blood.

The study included ophthalmopathy patients with Clinical Activity Score at least 3, NOSPECS grade at least 4 and duration under 3 months. Extraction of PBMCs used roughly 9.6 ml of fresh peripheral blood. The V and J genes are TRBV7-9 and TRBJ2-5; 8 positions agree with TRBD2. This clonotype was obtained from a woman in her forties with Graves' ophthalmopathy. The specimen sequenced was blood. The CDR3 DNA reads TGTGCCAGCAGCTCGCCGGGACTAGTGACTGAGACCCAGTACTTC. Translation: CASSSPGLVTETQYF.